This T cell receptor (beta chain) originates from a study of blood T cells in healthy people across ages. Across the whole study: About one barcoded beta molecule per two T cells was the capture yield of template switching. General study findings and limits: Long-lived donors carried more naive CD4+ cells and greater diversity than aged donors.

A sample-barcoded 5' primer and a J-beta primer mix were used in a second PCR of about 6 to 11 cycles. Each sample yielded at least 3 million CDR3-containing paired-end reads. Each CDR3 protein gets one entry after TCRdb re-called the 5' RACE reads with MiXCR. The table records under 2,000,000 distinct CDR3 sequences, around 48% of them present only once. Trimming removed 0 bases at V and 4 bases at J, with 29 bases between. Germline loops: CDR1 SGHKS, CDR2 YYEKEE (reference sequence). CDR3 length equals 20 residues. Note on this clonotype: Its antigen is undetermined.

Sequencing was carried out using blood. This TCR came from a woman aged 40-49 years in good health. The rearrangement links TRBV5-5 to TRBJ2-7; possible D gene TRBD2, 6 bases. This chain's CDR3 is CASSLERVRLEVPTYYEQYF. In DNA, the CDR3 is TGTGCCAGCAGCTTGGAGCGGGTTAGGCTCGAAGTCCCAACCTATTACGAGCAGTACTTC.